The 26 T cell receptor beta chains below come from one sample, sequenced in a study of molecular identifiers for immune sequencing clone quantification. TCRdb used MiXCR to reprocess the PCR reads, holding one entry per CDR3 protein. This table holds about 510,000 distinct CDR3 sequences, about 25% found once. The sequenced material came from naive CD8+ T cells from blood, with Jurkat cell RNA spiked in. As to subset: FACS-sorted CD8+CD4-CCR7+CD45RA+ naive T cells. The receptor set was obtained from a human donor in good health. Some libraries in this study had Jurkat cell RNA spiked in.

Note on this clonotype: At one end the junction does not follow the germline gene, possibly because of a read error. The chain employs TRBV7-8 and TRBJ2-6; 8 positions agree with TRBD1. This CDR3 contains 20 residues. Germline-derived CDR1 and CDR2 are SGHVS and FQNEAQ. CDR3 in amino acids: CASSLVIQTGDFSGANVQTF. CDR3 bases: TGTGCCAGCAGCTTAGTAATACAGACAGGGGACTTCTCTGGGGCCAACGTCCAGACTTTC. The entire variable domain, with the rest obtained from reference TRBV7-8 and TRBJ2-6, is as follows: GAGVSQSPRYKVAKRGQDVALRCDPISGHVSLFWYQQALGQGPEFLTYFQNEAQLDKSGLPSDRFFAERPEGSVSTLKIQRTQQEDSAVYLCASSLVIQTGDFSGANVQTFGAGSRLTVL.

Only a few counts were recorded for this clonotype. This rearrangement joins TRBV10-3 to TRBJ2-5; perhaps TRBD1 as D (5 bases). CDR3 length: 15 residues. With 0 bases removed from V and 4 bases from J, the gap between germline ends came to 12 bases. CDR1 is ENHRY, CDR2 SYGVKD, per germline. CDR3 nucleotide sequence: TGTGCCATCAGTGAGTCCCAGGGCGTAGTAGAGACCCAGTACTTC. Encoded protein: CAISESQGVVETQYF.

This clonotype was observed many times. This chain joins TRBV28 and TRBJ2-6; 8 nucleotides match TRBD1. Per the germline V gene, CDR1 is MDHEN and CDR2 is SYDVKM. Trimming cost V 4 bases and J 0 bases; bases outside gene matches: 8. The CDR3 spans 18 residues. DNA of the CDR3: TGTGCCAGCAGTTCCTCGGGACAGGTCATCTCTGGGGCCAACGTCCTGACTTTC. This codes for CASSSSGQVISGANVLTF.

About this clonotype: It may be a read error: a sequence one base away is much more abundant. V is TRBV7-2 and J is TRBJ2-7, with D maybe TRBD2 (5 bases). The CDR3 is 13 amino acids. Germline-derived CDR1 and CDR2 are SGHTA and FQGNSA. The CDR3 sequence: CAGSPYGGYEQYF. The CDR3 DNA reads as TGTGCCGGCAGCCCCTACGGAGGCTACGAGCAGTACTTC.

This clonotype was seen a handful of times. The CDR3 region has the DNA TGCGCCAGCAGCCAAGACAGATCCATGGCTAGACAAGAGACCCAGTACTTC. Translation: CASSQDRSMARQETQYF. J is TRBJ2-5 and V is TRBV4-3; D gene uncertain. Germline V gene sequence: CDR1 LGHNA, CDR2 YSLEER. V was clipped by 0 bases and J by 2 bases, with 16 bases between them. The CDR3 loop spans 17 amino acids.

A few counts support this clonotype. The CDR3, as DNA: TGTGCCAGCAGTCTTCCGGCCTACTATGGCTACACCTTC. It yields the protein CASSLPAYYGYTF. The rearrangement uses TRBV12-3 or TRBV12-4 and TRBJ1-2, with D unclear. Trimming removed 5 bases at V and 3 bases at J, with 10 bases between. This CDR3 is 13 amino acids long.

For this clonotype: This may arise from a read error, as a much more abundant clone is one base away. V is TRBV7-2 and J is TRBJ2-7, with 8 bases identical to TRBD2. Germline V CDR1 and CDR2: SGHTA, FQGNSA. The CDR3 is 16 residues long. V was clipped by 5 bases and J by 8 bases; unmatched bases: 17. CDR3 nucleotide sequence: TGTGCCAGCAGCCCAGGGCCGGGGACTAGAACTTACCAGCAGTACTTC. It encodes CASSPGPGTRTYQQYF.

This clonotype was counted ten times or more. The rearrangement uses TRBV7-2 and TRBJ1-1, with D perhaps matching TRBD1 (5 bases). This CDR3 has 15 residues. Germline loops: CDR1 SGHTA, CDR2 FQGNSA. V lost 6 bases to trimming and J lost 0 bases, with 14 bases between them. CDR3 sequence: CASRPDRSMNTEAFF. The CDR3 nucleotides are TGTGCCAGCAGACCAGACAGAAGCATGAACACTGAAGCTTTCTTT.

CDR3 protein: CASGPEGPERFREQYF. DNA of the CDR3: TGTGCTAGTGGTCCTGAGGGACCCGAGAGGTTTCGGGAGCAGTACTTC. V and J are TRBV12-5 and TRBJ2-7; D could derive from TRBD1 or TRBD2 (5 bases each). Trimming removed 5 bases from V and 7 bases from J, with 24 bases in between. This CDR3 spans 16 amino acids. In germline, CDR1 is LGHNT, CDR2 FRNRAP.

This clonotype has ten or more counts. The V and J genes are TRBV12-5 and TRBJ2-4; D not resolved. Germline V gene lookup returns CDR1 LGHNT and CDR2 FRNRAP. V was shortened by 6 bases and J by 4 bases, with 13 bases between the two germline ends. The CDR3 runs 14 residues. The CDR3 region is CASGSYPIKNIQYF. In DNA, the CDR3 is TGTGCTAGTGGCTCCTACCCTATTAAAAACATTCAGTACTTC.

Note on this clonotype: Mismatch with germline at one junction end may stem from a read error. The V call is TRBV10-2, the J call TRBJ2-7; no definite D call. The CDR3 has 13 residues. CDR1 and CDR2 from the germline V gene are WSHSY and SAAADI. The CDR3 DNA is TGCGCCACCAGTGTGGCAGGAACATACGAGCAGTACTTC. It specifies CATSVAGTYEQYF.

The V and J genes are TRBV19 and TRBJ2-5; unclear D gene. Trimming cost V 6 bases and J 4 bases, with 15 bases left between them. This CDR3 has 14 residues. Germline values: CDR1 LNHDA, CDR2 SQIVND (reference sequence). CDR3 region: CASSESAGSETQYF. CDR3 coding DNA: TGTGCCAGTAGCGAATCCGCCGGGTCAGAGACCCAGTACTTC.

This clonotype was counted many times. The V gene is TRBV24-1, the J gene TRBJ2-3; no firm D call. Per germline, CDR1 KGHDR and CDR2 SFDVKD. The CDR3 length is 13 residues. V lost 5 bases, J lost 4 bases, and 9 bases lay in between. DNA of the CDR3: TGTGCCACCAGTGGGGGTGGTCCAGATACGCAGTATTTT. Protein: CATSGGGPDTQYF.

The chain combines TRBV28 with TRBJ2-7, with a weak D call TRBD2 (7 bases). The germline CDR1 and CDR2 sequences are MDHEN and SYDVKM. The CDR3 loop spans 16 amino acids. The ends were cut back, 5 bases at V and 6 bases at J, with 23 bases in the middle. In DNA, the CDR3 is TGTGCCAGCAGTCTTAGCCTAGGAGGGGGGGTCTGCGAGCAGTACTTC. Translated, it gives CASSLSLGGGVCEQYF.

This clonotype was seen more than once but under ten times. The chain employs TRBV6-5 and TRBJ2-3; D is unresolved. V lost 0 bases to trimming and J lost 4 bases, with 11 bases between them. The CDR3 is 15 amino acids. The germline gives CDR1 MNHEY, CDR2 SVGAGI. CDR3 sequence (DNA): TGTGCCAGCAGTTACTCGAGACGCGGCGCAGATACGCAGTATTTT. Translating gives CASSYSRRGADTQYF.

The chain recombines TRBV11-2 with TRBJ2-1; TRBD1 matches 7 bases. The CDR3 length is 16 residues. The germline gives CDR1 SGHAT, CDR2 FQNNGV. V lost 4 bases, J lost 4 bases, and 10 bases stayed unmatched. CDR3 nucleotide sequence: TGTGCCAGCAGCTATAGCGTGGACAGGCGATACAATGAGCAGTTCTTC. Translated, it gives CASSYSVDRRYNEQFF.

This clonotype was seen more than once but under ten times. The CDR3 DNA reads TGTGCCAGCAGCCCGGGGGCAGCTAACTATGGCTACACCTTC. Translated: CASSPGAANYGYTF. The genes are TRBV3-1 and TRBJ1-2; D might be TRBD1 (6 bases). The V and J ends lost 4 bases and 0 bases respectively, with 9 bases between them. Germline V lookup: CDR1 LGHDT, CDR2 YNNKEL (reference sequence). The CDR3 extends over 14 amino acids.

This clonotype was seen repeatedly, ten times or more. The chain has TRBV20-1 and TRBJ2-3; a weak D match, TRBD2 (6 bases). With 5 bases removed from V and 2 bases from J, the gap between germline ends came to 17 bases. The CDR3 contains 15 residues. Germline-derived CDR1 and CDR2 are DFQATT and SNEGSKA (reference sequence). For the CDR3, the DNA is TGCAGTGCTCGGGACTTAGAAACGAACACAGATACGCAGTATTTT. Residues: CSARDLETNTDTQYF.

The sample holds one count of this clonotype. The V call is TRBV15, the J call TRBJ2-3, with a possible D match to TRBD1 (5 bases). The V gene's germline CDR1 is LNHNV and CDR2 YYDKDF (reference sequence). CDR3 length equals 18 residues. V was shortened by 0 bases and J by 1 base, with 17 bases between the two germline ends. The CDR3 DNA follows: TGTGCCACCAGCAGAGATCTTCAGGCCAAAGGGGGCACAGATACGCAGTATTTT. This encodes CATSRDLQAKGGTDTQYF.

The V call is TRBV7-9, the J call TRBJ2-7; TRBD2 matches 8 bases. The V gene's germline CDR1 is SEHNR and CDR2 FQNEAQ (reference sequence). This CDR3 region has 16 residues. The V segment lost 5 bases and the J segment 0 bases; nucleotides outside the gene matches: 9. CDR3 region: CASSLDLGLDSYEQYF. The CDR3 DNA is TGTGCCAGCAGCCTTGATTTGGGACTAGACTCCTACGAGCAGTACTTC.

This chain connects TRBV7-9 to TRBJ2-3; TRBD2 agrees at 7 bases. V dropped 0 bases and J dropped 1; count of bases not matched to a gene: 1. The V gene's germline CDR1 is SEHNR and CDR2 FQNEAQ (reference sequence). This CDR3 comprises 15 residues. CDR3 DNA sequence: TGTGCCAGCAGCTTAGCACTAGCGTGCACAGATACGCAGTATTTT. It is translated as CASSLALACTDTQYF.

The chain carries TRBV27 and TRBJ2-7, with a weak D call TRBD1 (5 bases). The CDR3 sequence is 13 residues long. V lost 2 bases and J 3 bases, leaving 8 bases between the germline ends. Looked up from germline, CDR1 is MNHEY and CDR2 is SMNVEV (reference sequence). The chain's CDR3 is CASSLVQDYEQYF. The CDR3 bases are TGTGCCAGCAGTTTAGTACAGGACTACGAGCAGTACTTC.

This chain connects TRBV6-2 or TRBV6-3 to TRBJ1-4, with D hard to call. This CDR3 region has 13 residues. Between the trimmed V and J ends, which lost 7 bases and 5 bases, there was a span of 11 bases. Germline V gene sequence: CDR1 MNHEY, CDR2 SVGEGT. As DNA, the CDR3 is TGTGCCAGCAAGCGGGTTCGGAATGAAAAACTGTTTTTT. The encoded protein is CASKRVRNEKLFF.

There are many counts of this clonotype. The V call is TRBV7-9, the J call TRBJ1-4; possibly TRBD1 for D (6 bases). Looked up from germline, CDR1 is SEHNR and CDR2 is FQNEAQ (reference sequence). The length of the CDR3 is 16 residues. The V end was cut by 5 bases, the J end by 0 bases, with 13 bases between. The CDR3 reads CASSDGQRATNEKLFF. CDR3 coding DNA: TGTGCCAGCAGCGATGGACAGAGGGCAACTAATGAAAAACTGTTTTTT.

The rearrangement joins TRBV9 to TRBJ1-1; perhaps TRBD1 as D (6 bases). This CDR3 has 17 residues. CDR1 is SGDLS, CDR2 YYNGEE, per germline. The V end was cut by 1 base, the J end by 1 base, with 17 bases between. CDR3 protein: CASSVRQEGGGNTEAFF. CDR3 sequence (DNA): TGTGCCAGCAGCGTACGTCAGGAGGGGGGGGGGAACACTGAAGCTTTCTTT.

This clonotype was detected only a few times. This sequence joins TRBV4-3 and TRBJ1-2, with 11 nucleotides matching TRBD1. Germline values: CDR1 LGHNA, CDR2 YSLEER. The CDR3 runs to 16 residues. The ends lost 0 bases at V and 7 bases at J; junction bases unmatched: 7. CDR3 nucleotides: TGCGCCAGCAGCCAAGATACGCGGACAGGGGGCTCTGGCTACACCTTC. This codes for CASSQDTRTGGSGYTF.